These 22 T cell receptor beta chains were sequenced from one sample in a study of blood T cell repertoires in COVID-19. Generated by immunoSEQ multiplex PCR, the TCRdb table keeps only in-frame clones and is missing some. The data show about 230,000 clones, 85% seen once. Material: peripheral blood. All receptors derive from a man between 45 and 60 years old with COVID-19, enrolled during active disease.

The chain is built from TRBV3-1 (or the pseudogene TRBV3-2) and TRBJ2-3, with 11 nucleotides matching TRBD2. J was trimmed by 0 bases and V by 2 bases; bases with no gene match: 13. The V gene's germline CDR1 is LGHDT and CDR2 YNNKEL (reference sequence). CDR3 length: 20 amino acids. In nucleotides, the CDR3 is TGTGCCAGCAGCCAAAGAACTAGACTAGCGGGGACCTCTAGCACAGATACGCAGTATTTT. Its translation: CASSQRTRLAGTSSTDTQYF.

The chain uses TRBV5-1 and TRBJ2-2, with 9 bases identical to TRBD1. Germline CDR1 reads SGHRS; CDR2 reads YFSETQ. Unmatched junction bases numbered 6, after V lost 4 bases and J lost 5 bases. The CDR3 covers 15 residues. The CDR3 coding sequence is TGCGCCAGCAGCATGGACAGGGGAGAGACCGGGGAGCTGTTTTTT. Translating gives CASSMDRGETGELFF.

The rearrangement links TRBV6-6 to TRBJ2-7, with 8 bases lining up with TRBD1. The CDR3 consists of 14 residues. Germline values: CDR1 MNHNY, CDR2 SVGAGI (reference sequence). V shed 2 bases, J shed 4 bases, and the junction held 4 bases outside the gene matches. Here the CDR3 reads CASSYEQGAYEQYF. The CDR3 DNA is TGTGCCAGCAGTTACGAGCAGGGGGCGTACGAGCAGTACTTC.

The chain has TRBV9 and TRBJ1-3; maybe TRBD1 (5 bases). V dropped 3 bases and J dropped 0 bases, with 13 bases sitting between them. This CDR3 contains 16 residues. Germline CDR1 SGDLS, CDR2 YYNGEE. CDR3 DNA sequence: TGTGCCAGCAGCGGACCGGGGGAGCACTCTGGAAACACCATATATTTT. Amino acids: CASSGPGEHSGNTIYF.

The CDR3: CASSQAGAGGETQYF. CDR3 DNA: TGCGCCAGCAGCCAAGCGGGGGCGGGGGGAGAGACCCAGTACTTC. The chain couples TRBV4-3 to TRBJ2-5, with 8 bases identical to TRBD2. The V gene end was trimmed by 1 base and the J gene end by 4 bases; junction bases not matched to a gene: 5. Germline V gene data show CDR1 as LGHNA and CDR2 as YSLEER. CDR3 size: 15 residues.

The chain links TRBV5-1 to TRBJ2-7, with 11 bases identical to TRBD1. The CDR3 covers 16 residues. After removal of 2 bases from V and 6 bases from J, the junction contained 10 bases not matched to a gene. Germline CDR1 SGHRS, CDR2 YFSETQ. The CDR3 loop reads CASSLDPGQGGSEQYF. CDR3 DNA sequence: TGCGCCAGCAGCTTAGACCCGGGACAGGGGGGTTCCGAGCAGTACTTC.

The CDR3 protein is CASSLERTNEKLFF. The CDR3 DNA sequence: TGCGCCAGCAGCTTGGAACGGACTAATGAAAAACTGTTTTTT. The chain carries TRBV5-1 and TRBJ1-4, with no clear D. The CDR3 runs 14 residues. The V gene lost 0 bases and the J gene lost 2 bases, with 5 bases spanning the gap. Germline V CDR1 and CDR2: SGHRS, YFSETQ.

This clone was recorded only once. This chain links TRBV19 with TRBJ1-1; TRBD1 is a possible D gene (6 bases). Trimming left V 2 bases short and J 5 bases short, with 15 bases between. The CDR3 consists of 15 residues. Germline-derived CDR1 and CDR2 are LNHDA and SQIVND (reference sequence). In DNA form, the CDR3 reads TGTGCCAGTAGTATACCCAGGGGCCGACTGACTGAAGCTTTCTTT. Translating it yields CASSIPRGRLTEAFF.

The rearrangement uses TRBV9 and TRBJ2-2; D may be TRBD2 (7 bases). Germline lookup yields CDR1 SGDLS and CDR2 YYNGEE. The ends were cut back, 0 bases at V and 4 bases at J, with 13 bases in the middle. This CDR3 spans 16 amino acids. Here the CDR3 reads CASSVGGGQITGELFF. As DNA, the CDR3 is TGTGCCAGCAGCGTAGGCGGGGGCCAGATCACCGGGGAGCTGTTTTTT.

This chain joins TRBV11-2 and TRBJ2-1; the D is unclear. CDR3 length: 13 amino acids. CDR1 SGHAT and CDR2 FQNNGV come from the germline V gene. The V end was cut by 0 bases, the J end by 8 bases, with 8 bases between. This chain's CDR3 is CASSLDSDDEQFF. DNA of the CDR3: TGTGCCAGCAGCTTAGACAGCGACGATGAGCAGTTCTTC.

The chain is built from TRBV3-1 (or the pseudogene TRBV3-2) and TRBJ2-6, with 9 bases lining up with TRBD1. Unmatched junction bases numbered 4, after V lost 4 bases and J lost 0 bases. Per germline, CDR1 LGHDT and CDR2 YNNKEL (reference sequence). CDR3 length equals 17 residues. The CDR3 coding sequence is TGTGCCAGCAGCCGGGACAGGGCCTTCTCTGGGGCCAACGTCCTGACTTTC. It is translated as CASSRDRAFSGANVLTF.

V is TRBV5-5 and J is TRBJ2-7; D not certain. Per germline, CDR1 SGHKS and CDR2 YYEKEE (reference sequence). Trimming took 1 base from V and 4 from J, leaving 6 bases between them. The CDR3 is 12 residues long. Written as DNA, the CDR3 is TGTGCCAGCAGCTTGCTAGAATACGAGCAGTACTTC. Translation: CASSLLEYEQYF.

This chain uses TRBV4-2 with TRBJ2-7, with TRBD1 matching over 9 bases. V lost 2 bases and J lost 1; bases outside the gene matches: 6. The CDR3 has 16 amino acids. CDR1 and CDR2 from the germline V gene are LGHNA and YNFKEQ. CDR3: CASSQRPGTGSYEQYF. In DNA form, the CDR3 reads TGTGCCAGCAGCCAACGCCCCGGGACAGGGTCCTACGAGCAGTACTTC.

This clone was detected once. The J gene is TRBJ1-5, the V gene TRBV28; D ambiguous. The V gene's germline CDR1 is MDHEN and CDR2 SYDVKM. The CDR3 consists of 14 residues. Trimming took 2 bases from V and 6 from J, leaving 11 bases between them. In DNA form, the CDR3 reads TGTGCCAGCAGTTTAAGCTCCTATGCTCAGCCCCAGCATTTT. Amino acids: CASSLSSYAQPQHF. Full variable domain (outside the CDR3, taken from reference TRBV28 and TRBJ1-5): DVKVTQSSRYLVKRTGEKVFLECVQDMDHENMFWYRQDPGLGLRLIYFSYDVKMKEKGDIPEGYSVSREKKERFSLILESASTNQTSMYLCASSLSSYAQPQHFGDGTRLSIL.

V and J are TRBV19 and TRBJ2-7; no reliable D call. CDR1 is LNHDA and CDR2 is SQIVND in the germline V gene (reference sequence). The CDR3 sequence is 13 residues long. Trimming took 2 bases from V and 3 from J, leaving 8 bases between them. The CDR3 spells CASSIKGDYEQYF. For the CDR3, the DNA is TGTGCCAGTAGTATAAAAGGAGACTACGAGCAGTACTTC.

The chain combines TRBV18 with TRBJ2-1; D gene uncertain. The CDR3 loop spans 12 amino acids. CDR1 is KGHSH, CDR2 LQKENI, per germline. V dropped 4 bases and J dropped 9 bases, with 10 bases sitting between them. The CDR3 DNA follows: TGTGCCAGCTCACTACAGATGGGTGAGCAGTTCTTC. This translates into CASSLQMGEQFF.

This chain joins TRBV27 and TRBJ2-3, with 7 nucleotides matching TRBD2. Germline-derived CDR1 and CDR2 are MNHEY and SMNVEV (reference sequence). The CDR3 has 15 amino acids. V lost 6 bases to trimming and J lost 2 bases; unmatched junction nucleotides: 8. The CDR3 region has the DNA TGTGCCAGCAGGATAGGAGCGGGGTTCACAGATACGCAGTATTTT. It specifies CASRIGAGFTDTQYF.

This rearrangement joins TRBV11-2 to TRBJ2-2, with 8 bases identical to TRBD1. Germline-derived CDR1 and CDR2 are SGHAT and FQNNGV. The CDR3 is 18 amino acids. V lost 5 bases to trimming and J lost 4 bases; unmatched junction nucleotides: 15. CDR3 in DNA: TGTGCCAGCAGCCCACGACAGGGGAGCGGAAGGATCACCGGGGAGCTGTTTTTT. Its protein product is CASSPRQGSGRITGELFF.

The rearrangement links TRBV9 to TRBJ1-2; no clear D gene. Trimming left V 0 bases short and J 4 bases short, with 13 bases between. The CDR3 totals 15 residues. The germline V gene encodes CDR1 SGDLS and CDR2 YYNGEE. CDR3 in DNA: TGTGCCAGCAGCGTAGAGACGGGTGTGGGCTATGGCTACACCTTC. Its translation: CASSVETGVGYGYTF.

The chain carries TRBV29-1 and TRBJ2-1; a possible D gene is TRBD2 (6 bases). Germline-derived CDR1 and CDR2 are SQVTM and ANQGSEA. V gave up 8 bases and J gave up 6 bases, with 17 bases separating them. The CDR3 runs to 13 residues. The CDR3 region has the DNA TGCAGCACTGGGGGAGGTTTCGGCAATGAGCAGTTCTTC. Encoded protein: CSTGGGFGNEQFF.

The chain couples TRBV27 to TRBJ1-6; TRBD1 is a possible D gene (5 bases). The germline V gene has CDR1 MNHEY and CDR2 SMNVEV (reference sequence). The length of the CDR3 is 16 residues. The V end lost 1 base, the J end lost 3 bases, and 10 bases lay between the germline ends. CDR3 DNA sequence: TGTGCCAGCAGTTTATATGGGGGGTACTATAATTCACCCCTCCACTTT. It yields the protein CASSLYGGYYNSPLHF.

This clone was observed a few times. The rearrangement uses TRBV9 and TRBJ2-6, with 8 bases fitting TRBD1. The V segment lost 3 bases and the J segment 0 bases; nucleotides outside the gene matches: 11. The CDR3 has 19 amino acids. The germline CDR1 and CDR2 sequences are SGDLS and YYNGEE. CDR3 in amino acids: CASSDRGQGFSSGANVLTF. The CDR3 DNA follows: TGTGCCAGCAGCGATCGAGGACAGGGTTTCAGCTCTGGGGCCAACGTCCTGACTTTC.